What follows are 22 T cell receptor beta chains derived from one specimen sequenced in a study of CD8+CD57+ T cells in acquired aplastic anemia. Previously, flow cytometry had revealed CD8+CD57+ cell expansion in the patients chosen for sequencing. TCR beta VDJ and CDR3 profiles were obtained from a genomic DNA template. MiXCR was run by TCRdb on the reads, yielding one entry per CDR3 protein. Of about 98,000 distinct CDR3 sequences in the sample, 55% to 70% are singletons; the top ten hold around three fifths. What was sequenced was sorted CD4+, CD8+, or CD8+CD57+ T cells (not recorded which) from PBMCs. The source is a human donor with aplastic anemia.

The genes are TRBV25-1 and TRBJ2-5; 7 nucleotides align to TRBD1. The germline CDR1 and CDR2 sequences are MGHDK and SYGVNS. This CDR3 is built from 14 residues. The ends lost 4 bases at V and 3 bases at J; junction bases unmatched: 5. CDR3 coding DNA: TGTGCCAGCAGTGGACAGGGATTGGAAGAGACCCAGTACTTC. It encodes CASSGQGLEETQYF. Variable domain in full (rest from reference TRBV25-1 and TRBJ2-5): EADIYQTPRYLVIGTGKKITLECSQTMGHDKMYWYQQDPGMELHLIHYSYGVNSTEKGDLSSESTVSRIRTEHFPLTLESARPSHTSQYLCASSGQGLEETQYFGPGTRLLVL.

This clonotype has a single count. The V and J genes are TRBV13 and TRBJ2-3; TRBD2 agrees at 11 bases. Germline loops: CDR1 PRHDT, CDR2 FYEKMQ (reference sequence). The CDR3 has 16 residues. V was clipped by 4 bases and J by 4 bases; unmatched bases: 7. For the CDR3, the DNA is TGTGCCAGCAGCTCCTTAGCGGGAGGGCCGCCAGATACGCAGTATTTT. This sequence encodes CASSSLAGGPPDTQYF. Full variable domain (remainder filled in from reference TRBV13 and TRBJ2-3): AAGVIQSPRHLIKEKRETATLKCYPIPRHDTVYWYQQGPGQDPQFLISFYEKMQSDKGSIPDRFSAQQFSDYHSELNMSSLELGDSALYFCASSSLAGGPPDTQYFGPGTRLTVL.

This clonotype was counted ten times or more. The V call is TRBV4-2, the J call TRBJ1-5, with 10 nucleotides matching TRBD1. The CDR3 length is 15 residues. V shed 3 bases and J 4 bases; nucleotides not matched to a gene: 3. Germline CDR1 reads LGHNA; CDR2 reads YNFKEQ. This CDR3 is CASSQGTGENQPQHF. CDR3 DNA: TGTGCCAGCAGCCAGGGGACAGGGGAGAATCAGCCCCAGCATTTT.

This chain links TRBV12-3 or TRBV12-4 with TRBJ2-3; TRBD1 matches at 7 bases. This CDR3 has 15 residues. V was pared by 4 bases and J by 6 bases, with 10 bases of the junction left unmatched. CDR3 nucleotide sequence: TGTGCCAGCAGTTCCGGGACAGCCCGAGACGATACGCAGTATTTT. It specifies CASSSGTARDDTQYF.

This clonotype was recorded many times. The CDR3 here is CASSQDNGIIRRTGNTDTEAFF. As DNA, the CDR3 is TGTGCCAGCAGCCAAGACAACGGAATAATACGCCGGACAGGGAATACGGACACTGAAGCTTTCTTT. The V gene is TRBV3-1, the J gene TRBJ1-1, with TRBD1 matching over 8 bases. The CDR3 extends over 22 amino acids. Germline lookup yields CDR1 LGHDT and CDR2 YNNKEL (reference sequence). The trim removed 0 bases at V and 3 bases at J, leaving 24 bases unmatched.

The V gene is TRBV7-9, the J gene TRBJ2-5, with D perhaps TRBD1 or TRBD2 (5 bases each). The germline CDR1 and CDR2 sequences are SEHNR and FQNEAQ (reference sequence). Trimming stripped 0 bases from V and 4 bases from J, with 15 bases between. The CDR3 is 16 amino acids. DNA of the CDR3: TGTGCCAGCAGCTTAGCACGAGGGGCGTTGGGAGAGACCCAGTACTTC. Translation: CASSLARGALGETQYF.

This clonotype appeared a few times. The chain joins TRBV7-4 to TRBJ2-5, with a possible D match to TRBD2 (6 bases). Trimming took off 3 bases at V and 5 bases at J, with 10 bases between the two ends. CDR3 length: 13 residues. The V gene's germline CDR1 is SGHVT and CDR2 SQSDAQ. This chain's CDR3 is CASSLAGSETQYF. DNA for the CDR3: TGTGCCAGCAGCTTGGCGGGGTCGGAGACCCAGTACTTC.

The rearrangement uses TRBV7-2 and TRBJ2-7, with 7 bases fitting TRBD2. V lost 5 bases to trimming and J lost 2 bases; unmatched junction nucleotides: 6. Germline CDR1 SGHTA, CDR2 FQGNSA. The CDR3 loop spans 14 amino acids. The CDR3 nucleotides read TGTGCCAGCAGCACCTCCGGGACTACCTACGAGCAGTACTTC. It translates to CASSTSGTTYEQYF. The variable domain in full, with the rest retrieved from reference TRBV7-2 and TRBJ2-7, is GAGVSQSPSNKVTEKGKDVELRCDPISGHTALYWYRQSLGQGLEFLIYFQGNSAPDKSGLPSDRFSAERTGGSVSTLTIQRTQQEDSAVYLCASSTSGTTYEQYFGPGTRLTVT.

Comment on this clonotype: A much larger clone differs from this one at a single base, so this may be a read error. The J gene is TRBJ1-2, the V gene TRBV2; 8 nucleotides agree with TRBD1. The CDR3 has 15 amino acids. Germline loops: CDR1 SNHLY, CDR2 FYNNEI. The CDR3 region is CASIKTGQDRYGCTF. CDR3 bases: TGTGCCAGCATTAAAACGGGACAGGATCGCTATGGCTGCACCTTC.

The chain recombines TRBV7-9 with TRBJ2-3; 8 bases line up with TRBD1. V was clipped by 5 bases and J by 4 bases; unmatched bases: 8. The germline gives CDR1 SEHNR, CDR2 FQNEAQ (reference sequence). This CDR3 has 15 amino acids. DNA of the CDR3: TGTGCCAGCAGCCCTGACAGGGGTTGGGCAGATACGCAGTATTTT. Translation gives CASSPDRGWADTQYF.

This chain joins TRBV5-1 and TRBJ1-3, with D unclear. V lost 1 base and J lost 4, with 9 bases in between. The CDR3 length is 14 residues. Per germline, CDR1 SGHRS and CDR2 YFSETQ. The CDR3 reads CASSLIGSGNTIYF. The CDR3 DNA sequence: TGCGCCAGCAGCTTGATCGGCTCCGGAAACACCATATATTTT.

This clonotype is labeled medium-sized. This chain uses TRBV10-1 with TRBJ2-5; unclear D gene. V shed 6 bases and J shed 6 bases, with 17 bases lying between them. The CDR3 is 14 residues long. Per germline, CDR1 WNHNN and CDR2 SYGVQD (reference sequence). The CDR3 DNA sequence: TGCGCCAGCAGCCGAGACCTAAACGATAAGACCCAGTACTTC. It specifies CASSRDLNDKTQYF.

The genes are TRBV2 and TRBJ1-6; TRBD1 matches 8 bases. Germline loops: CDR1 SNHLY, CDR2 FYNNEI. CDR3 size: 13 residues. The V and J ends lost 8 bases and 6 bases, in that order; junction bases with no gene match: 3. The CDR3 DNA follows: TGTGCCAGCCTCGGACAGGGTAATTCACCCCTCCACTTT. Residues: CASLGQGNSPLHF.

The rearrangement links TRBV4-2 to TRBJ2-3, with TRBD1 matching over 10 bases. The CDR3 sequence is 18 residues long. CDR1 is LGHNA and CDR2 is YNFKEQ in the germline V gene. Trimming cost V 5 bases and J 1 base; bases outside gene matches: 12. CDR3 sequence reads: CASSIRDRGFGGTDTQYF. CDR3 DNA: TGTGCCAGCAGCATCCGGGACAGGGGCTTTGGGGGCACAGATACGCAGTATTTT.

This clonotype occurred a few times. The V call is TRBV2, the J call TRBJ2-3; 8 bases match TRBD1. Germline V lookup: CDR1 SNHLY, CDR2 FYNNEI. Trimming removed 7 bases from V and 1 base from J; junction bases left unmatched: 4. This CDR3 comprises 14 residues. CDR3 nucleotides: TGTGCCAGCACTCGGGACAGGCGCACAGATACGCAGTATTTT. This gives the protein CASTRDRRTDTQYF. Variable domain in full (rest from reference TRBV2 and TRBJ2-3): EPEVTQTPSHQVTQMGQEVILRCVPISNHLYFYWYRQILGQKVEFLVSFYNNEISEKSEIFDDQFSVERPDGSNFTLKIRSTKLEDSAMYFCASTRDRRTDTQYFGPGTRLTVL.

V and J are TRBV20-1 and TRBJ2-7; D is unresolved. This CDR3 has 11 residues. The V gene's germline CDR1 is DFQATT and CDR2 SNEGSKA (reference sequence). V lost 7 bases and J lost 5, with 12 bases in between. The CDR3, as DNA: TGCAGTGGGGCGGTCACGAACGAGCAGTACTTC. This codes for CSGAVTNEQYF.

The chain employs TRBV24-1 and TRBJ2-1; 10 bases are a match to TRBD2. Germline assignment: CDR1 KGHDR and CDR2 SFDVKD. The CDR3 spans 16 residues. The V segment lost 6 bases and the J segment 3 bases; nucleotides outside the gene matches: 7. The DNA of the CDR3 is TGTGCCACCAGTTCCGGGACTAGCGCCTTCTACAATGAGCAGTTCTTC. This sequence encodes CATSSGTSAFYNEQFF.

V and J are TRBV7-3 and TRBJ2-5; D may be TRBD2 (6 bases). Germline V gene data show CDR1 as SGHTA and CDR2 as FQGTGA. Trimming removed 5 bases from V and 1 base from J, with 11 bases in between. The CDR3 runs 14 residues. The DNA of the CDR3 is TGTGCCAGCAGCCCCACGGGACTCCAAGAGACCCAGTACTTC. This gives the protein CASSPTGLQETQYF.

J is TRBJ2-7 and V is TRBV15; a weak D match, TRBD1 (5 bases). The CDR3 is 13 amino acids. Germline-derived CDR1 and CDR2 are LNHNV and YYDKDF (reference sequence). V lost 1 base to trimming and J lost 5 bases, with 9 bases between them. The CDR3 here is CATSRVVGDEQYF. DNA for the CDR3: TGTGCCACCAGCAGAGTGGTAGGGGACGAGCAGTACTTC.

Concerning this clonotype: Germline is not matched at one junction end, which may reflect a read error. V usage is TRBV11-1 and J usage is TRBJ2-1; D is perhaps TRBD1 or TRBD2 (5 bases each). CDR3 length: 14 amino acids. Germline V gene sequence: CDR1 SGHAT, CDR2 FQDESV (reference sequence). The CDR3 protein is CASRPPGASNEQFF. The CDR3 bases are TGCGCCAGCCGTCCCCCCGGGGCCTCCAATGAGCAGTTCTTC.

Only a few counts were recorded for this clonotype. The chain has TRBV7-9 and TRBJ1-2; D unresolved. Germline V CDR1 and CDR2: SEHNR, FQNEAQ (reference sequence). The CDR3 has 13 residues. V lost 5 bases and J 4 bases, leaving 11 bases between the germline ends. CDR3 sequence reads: CASSLDGPYGYTF. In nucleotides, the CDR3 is TGTGCCAGCAGCCTAGACGGGCCCTATGGCTACACCTTC.

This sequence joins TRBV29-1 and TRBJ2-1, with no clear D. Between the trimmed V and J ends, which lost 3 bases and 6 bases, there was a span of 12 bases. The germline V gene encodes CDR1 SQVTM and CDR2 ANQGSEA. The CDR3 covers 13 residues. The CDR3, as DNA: TGCAGCGTTGAGTCTCGAGGTTCCAATGAGCAGTTCTTC. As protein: CSVESRGSNEQFF.